In this sample, the clone carrying this T cell receptor (beta chain) turned up a few times. Each CDR3 protein gets one entry after TCRdb re-called the 5' RACE reads with MiXCR. The sample holds around 200,000 distinct CDR3 sequences; 9.5% are singletons and the top ten take around 3.3%. There are 15 residues in the CDR3. Per the germline V gene, CDR1 is DFQATT and CDR2 is SNEGSKA (reference sequence). V was shortened by 3 bases and J by 0 bases, with 12 bases between the two germline ends. The data derive from a study of T-cell memory formation after mild COVID-19. Sequences were obtained from PBMCs or a T cell subset sorted from them (not recorded which). The V and J genes are TRBV20-1 and TRBJ2-1, with D perhaps TRBD2 (5 bases). The origin of this receptor is a man between 18 and 35 years old who had mild COVID-19 (a few samples of this study predate the infection). Cell type and time point are not known. The CDR3 sequence is CSASRSASSYNEQFF. In nucleotides, the CDR3 is TGCAGTGCTAGTCGTAGCGCGAGCTCCTACAATGAGCAGTTCTTC.